This note documents a single T cell receptor beta chain sequence. The data stem from a study of blood T cell repertoires in COVID-19. In the study's own analysis: Amplified reference gene primers provided the basis for estimating nucleated cell counts. The method was immunoSEQ multiplex PCR; TCRdb's version includes in-frame clones alone and lacks a portion of them. V and J calls and clone size are those listed in that table; D and trimming were worked out from the DNA. The table shows 55,000 to 70,000 clones, with about 90% occurring only once. While infection was still active, Seattle patients were enrolled and then followed longitudinally. Per germline, CDR1 ENHRY and CDR2 SYGVKD. This CDR3 is built from 17 residues. The trim removed 3 bases at V and 5 bases at J, leaving 15 bases unmatched.

The V and J genes are TRBV10-3 and TRBJ2-7; TRBD1 agrees at 8 bases. What was sequenced was peripheral blood. The source is a woman aged 60-75 years with COVID-19, enrolled during active disease. CDR3: CAISDPLVDRGYNEQYF. Here the CDR3 DNA reads TGTGCCATCAGTGACCCCCTCGTCGACAGGGGATATAACGAGCAGTACTTC.